This T cell receptor beta chain was retrieved from a study of T cell responses to AZD1222 COVID-19 vaccine. V lost 1 base and J 0 bases, leaving 13 bases between the germline ends. Germline V gene lookup returns CDR1 LGHDT and CDR2 YNNKEL (reference sequence). The CDR3 length is 16 residues. Remarks on this clone: The antigen is unknown.

Findings and caveats of the study: The donor group comprised mostly white British people and more females; the analysis possibly underestimated clonal diversity.

Assay used: immunoSEQ multiplex PCR; TCRdb lists only in-frame clones, some missing. The sample consists of 100,000 to 150,000 clones, more than 70% of them appearing once. The gene calls are TRBV3-1 (or the pseudogene TRBV3-2) and TRBJ2-7; possible D gene TRBD1, 5 bases. The sample consisted of peripheral blood, taken on day 0 of AZD1222 vaccination. The clonotype was recovered from an adult in good health. For the CDR3, the DNA is TGTGCCAGCAGCCAAGTTGTAGCTAGGGGCTCCTACGAGCAGTACTTC. Residues: CASSQVVARGSYEQYF.